The entry below describes one T cell receptor beta chain. Which antigen it targets is not known. No base quality information exists; no much larger clone differs at one position. Collaborating institutions collected whole blood in K2EDTA tubes following their own protocols. For TCRbeta analysis, collaborators shipped samples in one of three forms: frozen whole blood, isolated PBMCs, or DNA extracted from either of those sample types. TCRbeta CDR3 regions were amplified from genomic DNA using the immunoSEQ Assay, a bias-controlled multiplex PCR. The source study handled its data this way. Nucleated cell counts per sample were estimated from amplification of reference gene primers within the assay. To quantify the absolute abundance of each unique TCRbeta CDR3 rearrangement, sequence reads were collapsed and filtered. Productive Simpson clonality was computed per sample as the square root of Simpson's diversity index over productive rearrangements. Entries here come from immuneACCESS through TCRdb and include only in-frame sequences with V and J called. Some clones fail to appear in such tables; in the studies checked, an unresolved V gene covers under half of the shortfall, and the cause of the remainder is unknown. V, J and clone size derive from that table, while D and trimming were established from the DNA sequence. This sample lists over 70,000 clones; 75% to 85% were detected once. The top ten clones comprise around 21% of the sample.

The junction shows trimming of 3 bases on V and 5 bases on J, plus 17 bases between the germline ends. The germline V gene (reference sequence) gives CDR1 as SEHNR and CDR2 as FQNEAQ. Its CDR3 holds 15 amino acids, cysteine through phenylalanine. CDR3 DNA only is kept here, 45 bases in frame from base 1. This sample was taken from a study of blood T cell repertoires in COVID-19 (TCRdb year 2020). Background for the entire study: Samples from collaborators originated in the United States, Italy and Spain and spanned both the acute and convalescent phases of COVID-19. The prospective study material was composed of cDNA or gDNA derived from T cells, B-cell-depleted T cells, or PBMCs. Deeply sampled blood TCRbeta repertoires from subjects exposed to, actively infected with, or recovered from COVID-19 were included in the dataset. A freely available public database, intended as a resource for researchers studying the immune response to SARS-CoV-2, is where the repertoires were released. The samples were drawn from the first 160 participants of the ongoing ImmuneRACE study and from 1,200 or so subjects provided by 6 global collaborators. The sample metadata nearly always contained a de-identified subject ID, COVID-19 status, age in years and sex. Where available, HLA class I and class II types were obtained from metadata supplied by the sample provider rather than from assay-based typing. Beyond this particular receptor, the publication reports: The amount of clinical and demographic metadata varied by source and participant and was provided uncurated.

In this chain, TRBV7-9 is recombined with TRBJ2-7; TRBD2 is perhaps the D gene, given 7 matching bases. The sequencing input was peripheral blood. This receptor was obtained from a woman older than 75 with acute or convalescent COVID-19. This receptor has the CDR3 CASSLSGTPSHEQYF. The DNA sequence is TGTGCCAGCAGCTTGAGCGGGACACCATCCCACGAGCAGTACTTC.